The 28 T cell receptor beta chains below come from one sample, sequenced in a study of beta chain features in type 1 diabetes. As every portion of the isolated RNA was reverse transcribed, the sequencing read expressed TCRB transcripts. Sequencing was performed with immunoSEQ multiplex PCR; in TCRdb, only in-frame clones are kept and a portion is missing. The data show some 250,000 clones, with 25% to 35% seen just once and approximately 4% held by the top ten. The sample was central memory CD4+ T cells from blood. The receptors were gathered from a man aged 30 to 39 in good health.

There are a few counts of this clone. The CDR3 reads CASSLLQGTEQYF. CDR3 in DNA: TGTGCCAGCAGCCTCCTCCAGGGGACCGAGCAGTACTTC. The chain employs TRBV7-2 and TRBJ2-7; TRBD1 might be the D (6 bases). The V gene lost 5 bases and the J gene lost 6 bases, with 14 bases spanning the gap. Germline V gene data show CDR1 as SGHTA and CDR2 as FQGNSA. CDR3 length: 13 amino acids.

This clone has only a few counts. V usage is TRBV2 and J usage is TRBJ2-1, with D hard to call. Germline loops: CDR1 SNHLY, CDR2 FYNNEI. There are 14 residues in the CDR3. The V gene lost 6 bases and the J gene lost 6 bases, with 15 bases spanning the gap. The chain's CDR3 is CASRGMVMINEQFF. CDR3 in DNA: TGTGCCAGCAGAGGGATGGTAATGATCAATGAGCAGTTCTTC.

This clone occurred a few times. The chain uses TRBV5-4 and TRBJ2-7, with 12 bases identical to TRBD2. The V gene end was trimmed by 3 bases and the J gene end by 2 bases; junction bases not matched to a gene: 6. This CDR3 contains 16 residues. The germline V gene has CDR1 SGHNT and CDR2 YYREEE (reference sequence). The DNA of the CDR3 is TGTGCCAGCAGCTCCAAACTAGCGGGAGGTACCTACGAGCAGTACTTC. This codes for CASSSKLAGGTYEQYF.

The V and J genes are TRBV7-9 and TRBJ2-5; D is undetermined. This CDR3 is 15 amino acids long. From germline, CDR1 is SEHNR and CDR2 FQNEAQ (reference sequence). The V end lost 2 bases, the J end lost 1 base, and 11 bases lay between the germline ends. The CDR3 sequence is CASSLLGLTQETQYF. The CDR3 coding sequence is TGTGCCAGCAGCTTATTAGGCCTGACCCAAGAGACCCAGTACTTC.

This clone has just a few counts. V usage is TRBV9 and J usage is TRBJ1-1; TRBD1 might be the D (5 bases). CDR1 and CDR2 from the germline V gene are SGDLS and YYNGEE. This CDR3 comprises 12 residues. The ends were cut back, 5 bases at V and 4 bases at J, with 9 bases in the middle. The CDR3 bases are TGTGCCAGCAGTAGGGACGGCACTGAAGCTTTCTTT. Protein: CASSRDGTEAFF.

In this sample, this clone turned up a few times. The gene calls are TRBV5-6 and TRBJ2-7; D assignment may be TRBD1 or TRBD2 (5 bases each). The CDR3 length is 14 residues. Per germline, CDR1 SGHDT and CDR2 YYEEEE. Between the trimmed V and J ends, which lost 4 bases and 2 bases, there was a span of 13 bases. The CDR3 loop is CASSPRDGAYEQYF. DNA for the CDR3: TGTGCCAGCAGCCCCCGGGACGGAGCCTACGAGCAGTACTTC.

This clone was seen repeatedly, ten times or more. The genes are TRBV30 and TRBJ1-1; 7 bases are a match to TRBD1. The CDR3 is made up of 15 amino acids. J was trimmed by 1 base and V by 3 bases; bases with no gene match: 8. Looked up from germline, CDR1 is GTSNPN and CDR2 is SVGIG (reference sequence). CDR3 nucleotides: TGTGCCTGGAGGAGGCCCGACAGGGAGAACACTGAAGCTTTCTTT. Translating gives CAWRRPDRENTEAFF.

This chain connects TRBV11-2 to TRBJ2-5; D perhaps matches TRBD1 (5 bases). From germline, CDR1 is SGHAT and CDR2 FQNNGV. The CDR3 spans 15 residues. V lost 4 bases and J 10 bases, leaving 22 bases between the germline ends. The CDR3, as DNA: TGTGCCAGCAGCTCGACCCAGGGAATTTTAGGGGACCAGTACTTC. Translating gives CASSSTQGILGDQYF.

The CDR3 coding sequence is TGTGCCAGCAGCCCGGGGGATCAAGAGACCCAGTACTTC. Amino acids: CASSPGDQETQYF. This rearrangement joins TRBV9 to TRBJ2-5; D is possibly TRBD2 (6 bases). V was trimmed by 4 bases and J by 2 bases, leaving 9 bases between them. Germline V gene sequence: CDR1 SGDLS, CDR2 YYNGEE. CDR3 length: 13 residues.

Many counts were recorded for this clone. The J gene is TRBJ2-5, the V gene TRBV2; D is perhaps TRBD1 (6 bases). V dropped 4 bases and J dropped 6 bases, with 24 bases sitting between them. Germline CDR1 reads SNHLY; CDR2 reads FYNNEI. CDR3 size: 17 residues. This CDR3 reads CASSARGPGTLRKTQYF. CDR3 nucleotide sequence: TGTGCCAGCAGTGCCCGAGGGCCCGGGACATTGAGGAAGACCCAGTACTTC.

This clone was observed at least ten times. V gene TRBV6-1 combines with J gene TRBJ2-1; TRBD2 might be the D (5 bases). This CDR3 is built from 14 residues. Germline V lookup: CDR1 MNHNS, CDR2 SASEGT. V gave up 7 bases and J gave up 1 base, with 11 bases separating them. CDR3 DNA: TGTGCCAGCAACGTGGGAGTATCCTACAATGAGCAGTTCTTC. Translating it yields CASNVGVSYNEQFF.

To note about this clone: Other nucleotide sequences from this sample produce the same CDR3. V gene TRBV7-9 combines with J gene TRBJ2-5; no firm D call. Trimming cost V 3 bases and J 4 bases, with 6 bases left between them. Germline V gene data show CDR1 as SEHNR and CDR2 as FQNEAQ (reference sequence). This CDR3 has 12 residues. The CDR3 here is CASSFDVETQYF. CDR3 sequence (DNA): TGTGCCAGCAGCTTCGACGTAGAGACCCAGTACTTC.

The V call is TRBV6-5, the J call TRBJ1-1; D possibly corresponds to TRBD1 (6 bases). The CDR3 spans 13 residues. The V end lost 0 bases, the J end lost 11 bases, and 13 bases lay between the germline ends. Germline loops: CDR1 MNHEY, CDR2 SVGAGI. For the CDR3, the DNA is TGTGCCAGCAGTTACTCGACGGGACAACTGGCTTTCTTT. It translates to CASSYSTGQLAFF.

This clone occurred a few times. The chain combines TRBV5-4 with TRBJ1-4, with 7 bases matching TRBD1. Germline V gene sequence: CDR1 SGHNT, CDR2 YYREEE (reference sequence). V lost 4 bases to trimming and J lost 0 bases; unmatched junction nucleotides: 6. CDR3 length: 16 amino acids. The CDR3 coding sequence is TGTGCCAGCAGCGCAGGGGGTTCCGCAACTAATGAAAAACTGTTTTTT. Its translation: CASSAGGSATNEKLFF. Full variable domain (rest looked up from reference TRBV5-4 and TRBJ1-4): ETGVTQSPTHLIKTRGQQVTLRCSSQSGHNTVSWYQQALGQGPQFIFQYYREEENGRGNFPPRFSGLQFPNYSSELNVNALELDDSALYLCASSAGGSATNEKLFFGSGTQLSVL.

The CDR3 sequence is CASSFLAGGPIDEQFF. CDR3 sequence (DNA): TGTGCCAGCAGCTTCCTAGCGGGAGGGCCCATTGATGAGCAGTTCTTC. This rearrangement joins TRBV7-2 to TRBJ2-1; 12 bases align to TRBD2. The CDR3 contains 16 residues. The V segment lost 3 bases and the J segment 8 bases; nucleotides outside the gene matches: 8. CDR1 SGHTA and CDR2 FQGNSA come from the germline V gene.

This clone was counted only a few times. The gene calls are TRBV5-6 and TRBJ2-1, with a possible D match to TRBD2 (5 bases). V shed 4 bases and J shed 1 base, with 12 bases lying between them. There are 15 residues in the CDR3. The germline gives CDR1 SGHDT, CDR2 YYEEEE. In nucleotides, the CDR3 is TGTGCCAGCAGCCCCCGCGGAGGATCCTACAATGAGCAGTTCTTC. Translated, it gives CASSPRGGSYNEQFF.

V is TRBV27 and J is TRBJ2-1; no clear D. The CDR3 is 15 amino acids. Trimming left V 1 base short and J 0 bases short, with 7 bases between. Germline CDR1 is MNHEY and CDR2 is SMNVEV (reference sequence). DNA for the CDR3: TGTGCCAGCAGTTTATATGTCAACTCCTACAATGAGCAGTTCTTC. It translates to CASSLYVNSYNEQFF.

This clone was observed a single time. The V call is TRBV30, the J call TRBJ1-1, with D unresolved. The CDR3 is 14 amino acids. Trimming cost V 0 bases and J 8 bases, with 16 bases left between them. In germline, CDR1 is GTSNPN, CDR2 SVGIG (reference sequence). The CDR3 coding sequence is TGTGCCTGGAGTGTACTTTACGCCACCGAGGAAGCTTTCTTT. As protein: CAWSVLYATEEAFF.

This clone has a handful of counts. Germline and junction disagree at one end, which may indicate a read error. The chain joins TRBV20-1 to TRBJ2-1; D gene ambiguous. Looked up from germline, CDR1 is DFQATT and CDR2 is SNEGSKA (reference sequence). The CDR3 contains 10 residues. In nucleotides, the CDR3 is TGCAGTGCTAGAGAGTCGCTGATTATCTTC. Its protein is CSARESLIIF.

The chain employs TRBV6-5 and TRBJ1-2; D is uncertain. CDR3 length equals 14 residues. Trimming took 7 bases from V and 2 from J, leaving 14 bases between them. Per germline, CDR1 MNHEY and CDR2 SVGAGI. The CDR3 is CASTEEDGNYGYTF. The DNA for the CDR3 is TGTGCCAGCACAGAGGAGGACGGGAACTATGGCTACACCTTC.

This rearrangement joins TRBV6-1 to TRBJ2-4; 7 nucleotides align to TRBD2. The V gene end was trimmed by 4 bases and the J gene end by 8 bases; junction bases not matched to a gene: 5. This CDR3 region has 13 residues. Germline V CDR1 and CDR2: MNHNS, SASEGT. For the CDR3, the DNA is TGTGCCAGCAGTGCCAGCGGGGTCTACATTCAGTACTTC. The encoded protein is CASSASGVYIQYF.

There are a few counts of this clone. This chain connects TRBV4-3 to TRBJ2-4; D call uncertain. The V end lost 2 bases, the J end lost 0 bases, and 11 bases lay between the germline ends. The CDR3 runs 16 residues. Germline assignment: CDR1 LGHNA and CDR2 YSLEER. CDR3 bases: TGCGCCAGCAGCCAACAGATTTCTTTAGCCAAAAACATTCAGTACTTC. Protein: CASSQQISLAKNIQYF.

This chain uses TRBV14 with TRBJ2-1; no definite D call. The CDR3 runs to 13 residues. Trimming stripped 4 bases from V and 5 bases from J, with 9 bases between. CDR1 and CDR2 from the germline V gene are SGHDN and FVKESK. In DNA, the CDR3 is TGTGCCAGCAGCCTCGGACGTGACAATGAGCAGTTCTTC. Its translation is CASSLGRDNEQFF.

This clone was counted between two and nine times. Other DNA sequences within the sample encode an identical CDR3. This chain joins TRBV5-1 and TRBJ2-5, with D perhaps TRBD1 or TRBD2 (5 bases each). There are 15 residues in the CDR3. The germline V and J ends were trimmed by 0 bases and 2 bases, with 11 bases remaining between them. The germline gives CDR1 SGHRS, CDR2 YFSETQ. As DNA, the CDR3 is TGCGCCAGCAGCTTGGATACGGGACCACAAGAGACCCAGTACTTC. This gives the protein CASSLDTGPQETQYF.

V usage is TRBV21-1 and J usage is TRBJ1-2. TRBV21-1 is shown as a pseudogene. The CDR3 spans 16 residues. The CDR3 is CASSKSRGRLPTGYTF. The CDR3 coding sequence is TGTGCCAGCAGCAAATCCCGGGGACGGCTTCCTACAGGCTACACCTTC.

V is TRBV30 and J is TRBJ2-3, with 8 positions matching TRBD2. Unmatched junction bases numbered 6, after V lost 3 bases and J lost 1 base. This CDR3 contains 15 residues. Looked up from germline, CDR1 is GTSNPN and CDR2 is SVGIG (reference sequence). This chain's CDR3 is CAWSRLAIGTDTQYF. CDR3 DNA sequence: TGTGCCTGGAGCCGACTAGCGATAGGCACAGATACGCAGTATTTT. Full variable domain (remainder filled in from reference TRBV30 and TRBJ2-3): SQTIHQWPATLVQPVGSPLSLECTVEGTSNPNLYWYRQAAGRGLQLLFYSVGIGQISSEVPQNLSASRPQDRQFILSSKKLLLSDSGFYLCAWSRLAIGTDTQYFGPGTRLTVL.

This clone occurred a few times. V and J are TRBV5-1 and TRBJ2-7; D is perhaps TRBD1 (6 bases). CDR1 SGHRS and CDR2 YFSETQ come from the germline V gene. V was trimmed by 4 bases and J by 2 bases, leaving 13 bases between them. The CDR3 totals 14 residues. CDR3 in amino acids: CASSRTGNPYEQYF. DNA of the CDR3: TGCGCCAGCAGCCGAACAGGGAACCCCTACGAGCAGTACTTC.

This sequence joins TRBV11-2 and TRBJ2-3; 10 bases line up with TRBD2. CDR3 length: 17 amino acids. V was clipped by 3 bases and J by 2 bases; unmatched bases: 8. Germline V gives CDR1 SGHAT, CDR2 FQNNGV. The CDR3 loop is CASSLYLAGVPTDTQYF. The CDR3 nucleotides are TGTGCCAGCAGCTTGTACCTAGCGGGAGTGCCCACAGATACGCAGTATTTT.